Each of the 5 T cell receptor beta chains below was sequenced from the same sample in a study of spatial heterogeneity in lung cancer. The time point is: sample taken at primary tumor resection. No cells were sorted before sequencing. The whole RNA sequenced was extracted from tumor, nontumor lung or frozen PBMC. TCRdb re-called the 5' RACE reads with MiXCR, one entry per CDR3 protein. The data show 20,000 to 30,000 distinct CDR3 sequences, 4.7% seen once. Source: PBMCs, taken at surgery. The origin of the receptors is a male donor with early-stage non-small cell lung cancer.

In this sample, this clonotype turned up many times. As DNA, the CDR3 is TGTGCCATCAGTGGCGGACAGGGGAGGGGGTTACGGAGCTACGAGCAGTACTTC. Translated, it gives CAISGGQGRGLRSYEQYF. V gene TRBV10-3 combines with J gene TRBJ2-7; TRBD1 matches at 9 bases. The CDR3 length is 18 residues. Germline lookup yields CDR1 ENHRY and CDR2 SYGVKD. V gave up 4 bases and J gave up 3 bases; unmatched junction bases: 16.

There are many counts of this clonotype. J is TRBJ2-3 and V is TRBV19, with TRBD2 identical over 9 bases. The CDR3 has 14 residues. After removal of 6 bases from V and 5 bases from J, the junction contained 6 bases not matched to a gene. The germline V gene encodes CDR1 LNHDA and CDR2 SQIVND (reference sequence). CDR3 sequence reads: CASRESSGRDTQYF. The CDR3 bases are TGTGCCAGTAGGGAGAGTAGCGGGAGAGATACGCAGTATTTT.

Sample share makes this clonotype medium-sized (0.01 to 0.1%). V and J are TRBV28 and TRBJ1-5; D unresolved. The CDR3 consists of 14 residues. V was pared by 6 bases and J by 5 bases, with 14 bases between. The V gene's germline CDR1 is MDHEN and CDR2 SYDVKM. In DNA form, the CDR3 reads TGTGCCAGCAGGGTCGGAGAGACGTATCAGCCCCAGCATTTT. Its protein product is CASRVGETYQPQHF.

This clonotype showed up many times. The J gene is TRBJ2-2, the V gene TRBV7-2; D remains ambiguous. Trimming removed 5 bases from V and 3 bases from J, with 7 bases in between. CDR1 is SGHTA, CDR2 FQGNSA, per germline. The CDR3 spans 13 residues. CDR3 sequence (DNA): TGTGCCAGCAGCGTCCGAGACACCGGGGAGCTGTTTTTT. Translation gives CASSVRDTGELFF.

This clonotype was seen many times. This chain connects TRBV3-1 to TRBJ2-7; TRBD1 matches at 9 bases. Germline CDR1 reads LGHDT; CDR2 reads YNNKEL (reference sequence). Trimming took 4 bases from V and 6 from J; bases not matched to a gene: 10. CDR3 length equals 15 residues. This CDR3 reads CASSPLGQGRGEQYF. The CDR3 bases are TGTGCCAGCAGCCCGTTGGGACAGGGAAGAGGCGAGCAGTACTTC.